This entry lists 20 T cell receptor beta chains sequenced from one sample in a study of radiotherapy plus CTLA-4 blockade in lung cancer. Sequencing was performed with immunoSEQ multiplex PCR; in TCRdb, only in-frame clones are kept and a portion is missing. The sample carries about 18,000 clones, 86% recorded once. The source was peripheral blood, collected from a patient treated with radiotherapy plus ipilimumab. The receptors shown here come from a human donor with non-small cell lung cancer whose response to radiotherapy plus ipilimumab could not be evaluated.

V is TRBV4-2 and J is TRBJ1-2; 7 bases are a match to TRBD1. The trim removed 0 bases at V and 6 bases at J, leaving 7 bases unmatched. Germline CDR1 is LGHNA and CDR2 is YNFKEQ. The CDR3 spans 15 residues. The CDR3 nucleotides are TGTGCCAGCAGCCAAGAGTATGACAGGGAGGATGGCTACACCTTC. Protein sequence: CASSQEYDREDGYTF.

V is TRBV7-8 and J is TRBJ2-7, with 14 positions matching TRBD2. The V and J ends lost 5 bases and 0 bases, in that order; junction bases with no gene match: 12. The germline CDR1 and CDR2 sequences are SGHVS and FQNEAQ. CDR3 length: 19 residues. The CDR3 bases are TGTGCCAGCAGCCTCAGGACTAGCGGGAGGTTCCTGGACTCCTACGAGCAGTACTTC. This codes for CASSLRTSGRFLDSYEQYF.

The chain couples TRBV11-2 to TRBJ2-5, with D unresolved. Germline CDR1 and CDR2: SGHAT and FQNNGV. CDR3 length equals 13 residues. V was pared by 0 bases and J by 3 bases, with 5 bases between. Written as DNA, the CDR3 is TGTGCCAGCAGCTTAGACAGGAAAGAGACCCAGTACTTC. It yields the protein CASSLDRKETQYF. Filled out from reference TRBV11-2 and TRBJ2-5, the complete variable domain reads EAGVAQSPRYKIIEKRQSVAFWCNPISGHATLYWYQQILGQGPKLLIQFQNNGVVDDSQLPKDRFSAERLKGVDSTLKIQPAKLEDSAVYLCASSLDRKETQYFGPGTRLLVL.

The CDR3 loop reads CASSLSGQGAAGELFF. CDR3 in DNA: TGTGCCAGCAGCCTAAGCGGACAGGGGGCCGCCGGGGAGCTGTTTTTT. The chain links TRBV11-3 to TRBJ2-2; 11 nucleotides line up with TRBD1. This CDR3 has 16 residues. Germline CDR1 and CDR2: SGHNT and YENEEA. V trimming: 5 bases; J trimming: 6 bases; junction bases outside the gene matches: 8.

The gene calls are TRBV6-4 and TRBJ2-2; D is uncertain. CDR3 length: 10 residues. The V and J ends lost 10 bases and 7 bases respectively, with 7 bases between them. CDR1 is MRHNA and CDR2 is SNTAGT in the germline V gene. The CDR3 is CANRGGELFF. The CDR3, as DNA: TGTGCCAACCGCGGCGGGGAGCTGTTTTTT.

This chain connects TRBV5-8 to TRBJ2-1, with 7 bases lining up with TRBD2. V shed 1 base and J 3 bases; nucleotides not matched to a gene: 7. Germline lookup yields CDR1 SGHTS and CDR2 YDEGEE. The CDR3 covers 16 residues. Here the CDR3 DNA reads TGTGCCAGCAGCTTGTTGGGCGGGACTATCTACAATGAGCAGTTCTTC. This sequence encodes CASSLLGGTIYNEQFF.

This clone was seen a handful of times. This sequence joins TRBV29-1 and TRBJ2-7, with unresolved D. This CDR3 is built from 12 residues. Germline CDR1 and CDR2: SQVTM and ANQGSEA. Trimming shortened V by 6 bases and J by 2 bases, and 11 bases separated the two germline ends. In nucleotides, the CDR3 is TGCAGCGTGTCTGCCCAGACCTACGAGCAGTACTTC. Encoded protein: CSVSAQTYEQYF.

The V gene is TRBV7-9, the J gene TRBJ1-2, with 10 bases aligning to TRBD1. The CDR3 spans 15 residues. V was pared by 5 bases and J by 6 bases, with 9 bases of the junction left unmatched. Germline loops: CDR1 SEHNR, CDR2 FQNEAQ (reference sequence). CDR3 DNA: TGTGCCAGCAGCAGACAGGGGGCCTTTGGACATGGCTACACCTTC. It codes for CASSRQGAFGHGYTF.

This sequence joins TRBV28 and TRBJ2-7; the D gene is possibly TRBD1 (6 bases). Germline V lookup: CDR1 MDHEN, CDR2 SYDVKM. The CDR3 runs to 11 residues. The V and J ends lost 5 bases and 7 bases respectively, with 9 bases between them. As DNA, the CDR3 is TGTGCCAGCAGTACAGGGCGGGAGCAGTACTTC. Translation gives CASSTGREQYF.

This chain uses TRBV5-1 with TRBJ1-3, with D possibly being TRBD1 (6 bases). The germline V and J ends were trimmed by 4 bases and 0 bases, with 8 bases remaining between them. This CDR3 contains 14 residues. CDR1 and CDR2 from the germline V gene are SGHRS and YFSETQ. In DNA, the CDR3 is TGCGCCAGCAGCCCGACAGGCTCTGGAAACACCATATATTTT. This gives the protein CASSPTGSGNTIYF.

The CDR3 reads CASRPETGELFF. CDR3 in DNA: TGTGCCAGCAGGCCGGAGACCGGGGAGCTGTTTTTT. This chain joins TRBV11-2 and TRBJ2-2, with unresolved D. The CDR3 runs to 12 residues. Germline CDR1 and CDR2: SGHAT and FQNNGV. V lost 6 bases, J lost 5 bases, and 7 bases lay in between.

The rearrangement uses TRBV11-1 and TRBJ2-5; TRBD2 is a possible D gene (5 bases). Germline V lookup: CDR1 SGHAT, CDR2 FQDESV (reference sequence). V shed 5 bases and J shed 5 bases, with 12 bases lying between them. The CDR3 is 13 residues long. DNA for the CDR3: TGTGCCAGCAGCCGGGGAGTCAGGGAGACCCAGTACTTC. The encoded protein is CASSRGVRETQYF.

The chain is built from TRBV4-2 and TRBJ2-5; TRBD2 matches at 8 bases. Germline trimming cut 1 base from V and 5 bases from J; bases unmatched to any gene: 21. From germline, CDR1 is LGHNA and CDR2 YNFKEQ. The CDR3 totals 20 residues. This chain's CDR3 is CASSQALVGRGDRREETQYF. The CDR3 DNA is TGTGCCAGCAGCCAAGCATTAGTTGGGCGGGGGGACCGGAGGGAGGAGACCCAGTACTTC.

The rearrangement uses TRBV2 and TRBJ2-5; a possible D gene is TRBD1 (6 bases). V lost 7 bases to trimming and J lost 5 bases, with 17 bases between them. Germline V gene data show CDR1 as SNHLY and CDR2 as FYNNEI. The CDR3 loop spans 14 amino acids. CDR3 coding DNA: TGTGCCAGCAAGGCTAGGGCAGGGGCGGAGACCCAGTACTTC. Protein: CASKARAGAETQYF.

The V and J genes are TRBV5-1 and TRBJ2-7, with D perhaps matching TRBD2 (6 bases). Germline CDR1 reads SGHRS; CDR2 reads YFSETQ. The CDR3 contains 15 residues. Trimming cost V 0 bases and J 6 bases, with 16 bases left between them. CDR3: CASSLVGGGAGEQYF. The CDR3 coding sequence is TGCGCCAGCAGCTTGGTCGGTGGCGGGGCGGGCGAGCAGTACTTC.

The chain uses TRBV18 and TRBJ2-3; D may be TRBD1 (5 bases). This CDR3 region has 13 residues. Germline-derived CDR1 and CDR2 are KGHSH and LQKENI. Trimming shortened V by 0 bases and J by 6 bases, and 7 bases separated the two germline ends. The CDR3 here is CASSPPGVDTQYF. As DNA, the CDR3 is TGTGCCAGCTCACCACCAGGGGTGGATACGCAGTATTTT.

The J gene is TRBJ2-7, the V gene TRBV5-1; the D gene is possibly TRBD1 (6 bases). Between the trimmed V and J ends, which lost 4 bases and 3 bases, there was a span of 11 bases. The CDR3 is made up of 13 amino acids. The germline gives CDR1 SGHRS, CDR2 YFSETQ. For the CDR3, the DNA is TGCGCCAGCAGCCTAGGGGGATACTACGAGCAGTACTTC. This translates into CASSLGGYYEQYF.

The chain carries TRBV11-2 and TRBJ2-7, with TRBD2 identical over 8 bases. This CDR3 has 15 amino acids. Germline assignment: CDR1 SGHAT and CDR2 FQNNGV. Trimming cost V 5 bases and J 6 bases; bases outside gene matches: 12. The DNA of the CDR3 is TGTGCCAGCAGCATAGTTGATCCGGGAGGGGGCGAGCAGTACTTC. Translated, it gives CASSIVDPGGGEQYF. The full variable domain, completed using reference TRBV11-2 and TRBJ2-7, is EAGVAQSPRYKIIEKRQSVAFWCNPISGHATLYWYQQILGQGPKLLIQFQNNGVVDDSQLPKDRFSAERLKGVDSTLKIQPAKLEDSAVYLCASSIVDPGGGEQYFGPGTRLTVT.

This chain connects TRBV6-1 to TRBJ2-7; 8 bases are a match to TRBD1. CDR1 MNHNS and CDR2 SASEGT come from the germline V gene. Trimming cost V 5 bases and J 0 bases; bases outside gene matches: 3. The CDR3 has 14 residues. The CDR3, as DNA: TGTGCCAGCAGTCCGGGACAGGTCTCCTACGAGCAGTACTTC. It yields the protein CASSPGQVSYEQYF.

V is TRBV11-2 and J is TRBJ2-3; 13 bases are a match to TRBD2. This CDR3 is built from 19 residues. V was clipped by 0 bases and J by 2 bases; unmatched bases: 8. Per the germline V gene, CDR1 is SGHAT and CDR2 is FQNNGV. The CDR3 here is CASSLDPVGTSGNTDTQYF. The CDR3, as DNA: TGTGCCAGCAGCTTAGATCCCGTAGGGACTAGCGGGAACACAGATACGCAGTATTTT.